This TCR beta chain is drawn from a study of T cell repertoires in cytomegalovirus infection (dated by TCRdb to about 2019). Regarding the complete study: Donor HLA type was relevant to the analysis, as public TCR beta signatures indicated carriage of CMV infection together with the matching HLA type. Overall study outcomes, separate from this receptor: Carriers of CMV infection plus the relevant HLA type were discriminated by the cumulative frequency of public TCR beta family members in the study cohort and in an independent 352-donor cohort. In the ex vivo response, HLA-C-restricted CMV-specific TCR beta clonotypes were dominant, and in two of eight donors the single most frequent clonotype came from this HLA-C-restricted group.

For CDR1 and CDR2, the germline V gene (reference sequence) lists MNHNY and SVGAGI. Cut back by 5 bases and 4 bases, the V and J ends lie 12 bases apart. The CDR3 covers 14 residues, taking in both the cysteine and the phenylalanine. Kept here is only the CDR3 DNA, which spans 42 bases and is read in frame from base 1. In this sample, this clonotype turned up many times. The specificity of this receptor is unknown. Base qualities are not at hand, and no much larger clone is one base apart. Sequencing took place on an Illumina HiSeq 1500. In TCRdb, the public reads were trimmed at Q25 with fastp and aligned with MiXCR, with productive beta chains retained. Rows with one shared CDR3 protein collapse into an entry with the most common genes and DNA. For this sample there are fewer than 550,000 distinct CDR3 sequences; more than 20% appear just once. The ten largest clonotypes hold about 13% of the sample.

The chain uses TRBV6-6 and TRBJ1-3; matching of 6 bases hints at TRBD1 as the D gene. This receptor was obtained from a human donor in good health (CMV status not recorded). Some clones in this sample may be carry-over from other donors' samples. Sequences were obtained from PBMCs. CDR3 protein: CASSTGREGNTIYF. The base sequence is TGTGCCAGCAGTACAGGGAGGGAAGGAAACACCATATATTTT.